This T cell receptor (beta chain) was documented in a study of blood T cells in healthy people across ages. For the second PCR, which ran for about 6 to 11 cycles, a sample-barcoded 5' primer and a J-beta primer mix were used. A single record per CDR3 protein comes from TCRdb applying MiXCR to the 5' RACE reads. The sample shows about 1.1 million distinct CDR3 sequences, about two fifths of them seen only once. Trimming cost V 1 base and J 7 bases, with 10 bases left between them. The germline gives CDR1 SEHNR, CDR2 FQNEAQ (reference sequence). This CDR3 is 14 amino acids long. The sample was blood. The J gene is TRBJ1-4, the V gene TRBV7-9, with D perhaps matching TRBD1 (5 bases). This sequence was found in a young man in good health. The CDR3 bases are TGTGCCAGCAGCTTAGGCCACAGGAGTGAAAAACTGTTTTTT. Amino acids: CASSLGHRSEKLFF.